This passage covers 3 T cell receptor beta chains from one sample sequenced in a study of Ad26.COV2.S vaccination and SARS-CoV-2 variants. The treatment was: around 19 received Ad26.COV2.S at low or high dose, single or two shots; roughly 5 received placebo; per-sample allocation not given. Day 63 after the first injection of vaccine or placebo was the sampling time. Using immunoSEQ multiplex PCR, the repertoire was profiled, and TCRdb retains in-frame clones only, with some absent. The sample has some 340,000 clones, about 85% seen once. The source was peripheral blood, collected in a trial of Ad26.COV2.S vaccine versus placebo. Receptors originate from a person between 18 and 65 years old who received the Ad26.COV2.S COVID-19 vaccine or a placebo.

This sequence joins TRBV23-1 and TRBJ1-2; no firm D call. TRBV23-1 is treated as an ORF (open reading frame) with a function not yet certain. The CDR3 sequence is 14 residues long. V shed 2 bases and J shed 2 bases, with 9 bases lying between them. This CDR3 is CASSQISPNYGYTF. DNA for the CDR3: TGCGCCAGCAGTCAAATTAGTCCGAACTATGGCTACACCTTC.

V gene TRBV3-1 (or the pseudogene TRBV3-2) combines with J gene TRBJ2-5, with 8 bases fitting TRBD2. Per germline, CDR1 LGHDT and CDR2 YNNKEL (reference sequence). The trim removed 1 base at V and 5 bases at J, leaving 0 bases unmatched. The CDR3 is 13 residues long. The CDR3 nucleotides are TGTGCCAGCAGCCAAGCGGGGGGGGAGACCCAGTACTTC. This gives the protein CASSQAGGETQYF.

The J gene is TRBJ2-1, the V gene TRBV9; TRBD2 might be the D (6 bases). Trimming stripped 4 bases from V and 5 bases from J, with 13 bases between. Germline CDR1 reads SGDLS; CDR2 reads YYNGEE. The CDR3 sequence is 14 residues long. The chain's CDR3 is CASSFSGPHNEQFF. CDR3 coding DNA: TGTGCCAGCAGCTTTAGCGGACCCCACAATGAGCAGTTCTTC.